The 5 T cell receptor beta chains below were found in one sample sequenced in a study of identical twins. TCRdb called the 5' RACE reads again in MiXCR, with one record for every CDR3 protein. The table records approximately 1.8 million distinct CDR3 sequences, less than 40% of them present only once. Sequenced material: cord blood. These receptors originate from a newborn girl in good health.

The chain couples TRBV25-1 to TRBJ2-3; the match to TRBD1 covers 11 bases. The CDR3 loop spans 15 amino acids. The junction had 11 bases not matched to a gene; V was cut back by 5 bases and J by 10 bases. The germline V gene has CDR1 MGHDK and CDR2 SYGVNS. The CDR3: CASSSRDRGTDAQYF. CDR3 nucleotide sequence: TGTGCCAGCAGTTCCCGGGACAGGGGGACCGATGCGCAGTATTTT.

This clonotype was counted between two and nine times. V gene TRBV29-1 combines with J gene TRBJ1-2; maybe TRBD1 (6 bases). Germline lookup yields CDR1 SQVTM and CDR2 ANQGSEA. The CDR3 length is 10 residues. Trimming stripped 7 bases from V and 8 bases from J, with 11 bases between. The CDR3 sequence: CSATGKGYTF. For the CDR3, the DNA is TGCAGCGCCACAGGGAAAGGCTACACCTTC.

This clonotype has more than one count but fewer than ten. The gene calls are TRBV7-6 and TRBJ1-2, with no clear D. The V and J ends lost 3 bases and 4 bases respectively, with 9 bases between them. Germline values: CDR1 SGHVS, CDR2 FNYEAQ. CDR3 length equals 13 residues. The CDR3 sequence: CASSFKRTYGYTF. CDR3 bases: TGTGCCAGCAGCTTTAAACGGACCTATGGCTACACCTTC.

This clonotype was seen a few times. The J gene is TRBJ2-7, the V gene TRBV6-5, with TRBD2 as a possible D gene (5 bases). The length of the CDR3 is 12 residues. The germline V gene encodes CDR1 MNHEY and CDR2 SVGAGI. In nucleotides, the CDR3 is TGTGTTGTCGGGGTCCCAATCTACGAGCAGTACTTC. Translated: CVVGVPIYEQYF.

This rearrangement joins TRBV20-1 to TRBJ2-7; 10 nucleotides align to TRBD2. The V segment lost 6 bases and the J segment 4 bases; nucleotides outside the gene matches: 12. This CDR3 spans 15 amino acids. In germline, CDR1 is DFQATT, CDR2 SNEGSKA (reference sequence). The DNA for the CDR3 is TGCAGTGCCCCCCGTCCTAGCGGGAGTCCGTACGAGCAGTACTTC. It is translated as CSAPRPSGSPYEQYF.